The 17 T cell receptor beta chains given below trace back to one sample, sequenced in a study. From the reads, TCRdb called clonotypes with MiXCR, one entry per CDR3 protein. The table shows more than 100 distinct CDR3 sequences, with around 20% occurring only once. Source material: CD8+ T cells (not recorded whether cultured). All receptors come from a female donor.

Details on this clonotype: Since the CDR3 does not end with the conserved phenylalanine or tryptophan, this likely comes from a read error. The V gene is TRBV7-9, the J gene TRBJ2-7, with 12 bases identical to TRBD2. With 5 bases clipped from V and 3 bases from J, the junction kept 11 bases outside the gene matches. The CDR3 is 17 amino acids. Germline CDR1 reads SEHNR; CDR2 reads FQNEAQ (reference sequence). The CDR3 is CASSALLAGGPHYEQYG. CDR3 DNA sequence: TGTGCCAGCAGCGCATTACTAGCGGGAGGTCCCCACTACGAGCAGTACGGC.

In its sample, this clonotype was seen a few times. V and J are TRBV30 and TRBJ2-1; 8 bases fit TRBD2. Losses at the gene ends were 5 bases for V and 10 bases for J; bases not matched to a gene: 13. The CDR3 loop spans 14 amino acids. CDR1 is GTSNPN and CDR2 is SVGIG in the germline V gene (reference sequence). CDR3: CAWAGPGGLREQFF. CDR3 nucleotides: TGTGCCTGGGCCGGTCCGGGGGGGCTGAGAGAGCAGTTCTTC.

Details on this clonotype: The CDR3 carries no conserved terminal phenylalanine or tryptophan, so it likely arises from a read error. The V and J genes are TRBV25-1 and TRBJ2-5, with 9 bases matching TRBD1. The junction had 17 bases not matched to a gene; V was cut back by 10 bases and J by 5 bases. This CDR3 spans 16 amino acids. The germline CDR1 and CDR2 sequences are MGHDK and SYGVNS. The CDR3 coding sequence is TGTGCCACCCTAAAACAGGGGGCGATGGATTGGGAGACCCAGTACGGC. This sequence encodes CATLKQGAMDWETQYG.

In the case of this clonotype: One junction end disagrees with the germline gene, perhaps due to a read error. The chain couples TRBV16 to TRBJ2-5; 9 nucleotides line up with TRBD2. This CDR3 has 16 residues. CDR1 KGHSY and CDR2 FQNENV come from the germline V gene. The CDR3 here is CVSSQFELAGEETRYF. As DNA, the CDR3 is TGTGTCAGCAGCCAATTTGAATTAGCGGGAGAAGAGACCCGGTACTTC.

By share, this clonotype counts as medium-sized. V and J are TRBV20-1 and TRBJ2-1; D call uncertain. The CDR3 consists of 12 residues. Germline V gives CDR1 DFQATT, CDR2 SNEGSKA (reference sequence). V was trimmed by 5 bases and J by 4 bases, leaving 9 bases between them. CDR3 amino acids: CSAVAVYNEQFF. The CDR3 DNA follows: TGCAGTGCTGTGGCAGTTTACAATGAGCAGTTCTTC.

In its sample, this clonotype ranks as large. The CDR3 protein is CAWSSGRENYGYTF. The DNA of the CDR3 is TGTGCCTGGAGTTCGGGACGGGAGAACTATGGCTACACCTTC. The chain employs TRBV30 and TRBJ1-2, with D tentatively TRBD1 (5 bases). The ends were cut back, 2 bases at V and 2 bases at J, with 12 bases in the middle. The CDR3 extends over 14 amino acids. The germline V gene has CDR1 GTSNPN and CDR2 SVGIG (reference sequence).

This clonotype is labeled large. This chain connects TRBV30 to TRBJ1-4; D uncertain. The V end lost 0 bases, the J end lost 0 bases, and 8 bases lay between the germline ends. Germline CDR1 is GTSNPN and CDR2 is SVGIG (reference sequence). The CDR3 length is 15 residues. The chain's CDR3 is CAWSVRQTTNEKLFF. CDR3 in DNA: TGTGCCTGGAGTGTACGACAAACAACTAATGAAAAACTGTTTTTT. The full variable domain, rest sourced from reference TRBV30 and TRBJ1-4, is SQTIHQWPATLVQPVGSPLSLECTVEGTSNPNLYWYRQAAGRGLQLLFYSVGIGQISSEVPQNLSASRPQDRQFILSSKKLLLSDSGFYLCAWSVRQTTNEKLFFGSGTQLSVL.

This clonotype is large. This chain joins TRBV9 and TRBJ2-2, with 7 positions matching TRBD1. The CDR3 runs 16 residues. The trim removed 4 bases at V and 4 bases at J, leaving 10 bases unmatched. Germline values: CDR1 SGDLS, CDR2 YYNGEE. The CDR3 reads CASSKLGGAGTGELFF. DNA for the CDR3: TGTGCCAGCAGCAAACTAGGGGGCGCGGGCACCGGGGAGCTGTTTTTT. Filled out from reference TRBV9 and TRBJ2-2, the complete variable domain reads DSGVTQTPKHLITATGQRVTLRCSPRSGDLSVYWYQQSLDQGLQFLIQYYNGEERAKGNILERFSAQQFPDLHSELNLSSLELGDSALYFCASSKLGGAGTGELFFGEGSRLTVL.

About this clonotype: A read error may explain this, as a much larger clone is one base away. V is TRBV30 and J is TRBJ1-1; weak D call: TRBD1 (5 bases). The CDR3 runs to 15 residues. Per the germline V gene, CDR1 is GTSNPN and CDR2 is SVGIG (reference sequence). The chain's CDR3 is CAWSLWGSLNAEAFF. The CDR3 bases are TGTGCCTGGAGTCTGTGGGGGTCATTGAACGCTGAAGCTTTCTTT.

As to this clonotype: This clone may be a read error of a much larger clone one base away. Here the CDR3 reads CSTVAVYNEQFF. In DNA form, the CDR3 reads TGCAGTACTGTGGCAGTTTACAATGAGCAGTTCTTC. This chain joins TRBV20-1 and TRBJ2-1; D uncertain. CDR3 length: 12 residues. From germline, CDR1 is DFQATT and CDR2 SNEGSKA (reference sequence). Trimming shortened V by 8 bases and J by 4 bases, and 12 bases separated the two germline ends.

By share of the sample, this clonotype is large. The chain recombines TRBV5-1 with TRBJ2-1; D remains ambiguous. The CDR3 is 16 amino acids. CDR1 is SGHRS and CDR2 is YFSETQ in the germline V gene. V was shortened by 4 bases and J by 2 bases, with 16 bases between the two germline ends. The CDR3, as DNA: TGCGCCAGCAGCGGCGTAGGGAATGAACCCTACAATGAGCAGTTCTTC. Translation gives CASSGVGNEPYNEQFF.

This clonotype is judged large. The chain couples TRBV24-1 to TRBJ2-1, with D hard to call. The V gene lost 0 bases and the J gene lost 5 bases, with 10 bases spanning the gap. This CDR3 contains 15 residues. The germline V gene encodes CDR1 KGHDR and CDR2 SFDVKD. CDR3 bases: TGTGCCACCAGTGATTTGTGGTTCAGAAACAATGAGCAGTTCTTC. This gives the protein CATSDLWFRNNEQFF.

This clonotype is large (0.1 to 1%). The V call is TRBV9, the J call TRBJ2-2; D call uncertain. Trimming cost V 3 bases and J 3 bases, with 6 bases left between them. The germline V gene has CDR1 SGDLS and CDR2 YYNGEE. This CDR3 has 13 amino acids. CDR3 in DNA: TGTGCCAGCAGCGACGGATACACCGGGGAGCTGTTTTTT. Residues: CASSDGYTGELFF.

By sample fraction, this clonotype is large. The chain couples TRBV10-3 to TRBJ2-3; D is possibly TRBD1 (7 bases). V lost 8 bases and J 4 bases, leaving 13 bases between the germline ends. Germline V gives CDR1 ENHRY, CDR2 SYGVKD. This CDR3 spans 13 amino acids. The CDR3 here is CAIGGGLADTQYF. CDR3 nucleotide sequence: TGTGCCATCGGAGGGGGCTTGGCAGATACGCAGTATTTT.

The sample holds a few counts of this clonotype. The CDR3 carries no conserved terminal phenylalanine or tryptophan, so it likely arises from a read error. The DNA is omitted, as the CDR3 cannot be located on it reliably, and the CDR3 follows TCRdb's listing. The chain uses TRBV9 and TRBJ2-2. CDR1 is SGDLS and CDR2 is YYNGEE in the germline V gene. Ends included, the CDR3 has 13 residues. The CDR3: CASSDGYTGELFG.

For this clonotype: No conserved phenylalanine or tryptophan is present at the end of the CDR3, so a read error is the likely explanation. CDR3 in amino acids: CARSHLLDRGQETQYG. DNA for the CDR3: TGCGCCAGAAGTCATCTCCTGGACAGGGGCCAAGAGACCCAGTACGGC. The chain has TRBV23-1 and TRBJ2-5; TRBD1 matches 9 bases. TRBV23-1 is an ORF for which the function is uncertain. This CDR3 has 16 amino acids.

This clonotype showed up just once. Germline and junction disagree at one end, which may indicate a read error. The chain is built from TRBV30 and TRBJ1-5, with TRBD1 identical over 8 bases. Per germline, CDR1 GTSNPN and CDR2 SVGIG (reference sequence). The CDR3 has 13 amino acids. The CDR3 here is CAWSTGGTQPRHF. The CDR3, as DNA: TGTGCCTGGAGTACAGGGGGAACTCAGCCCCGGCATTTT.